A single T cell receptor (beta chain) is shown here with its context. The antigen it binds to is not known. The instrument given in TCRdb is NextSeq 550. The Human TCR Profiling Kit (MiLaboratory) was used to make UMI-labeled 5' RACE TRB cDNA libraries. The full amount of extracted RNA was used for cDNA synthesis, and the full amount of resulting cDNA was used for PCR amplification. The libraries were made side by side, with each library going through the same number of PCR cycles. The published analysis was carried out like this. With a minimum of two reads required per UMI, MIGEC and MiXCR pulled out about 50,000 +/- 10,000 unique UMI-labeled TRB cDNA molecules from each library. On average, roughly 40,000 +/- 10,000 functional in-frame TRB CDR3 nucleotide clonotypes lacking stop codons were found per library. After each sample was downsampled to 5000 UMI-labeled TRB molecules, VDJtools was used to calculate diversity metrics such as normalized Shannon-Wiener and Chao1. VDJtools computed clonotype-size-weighted physicochemical properties of the central five CDR3 residues: interaction energy, strength, volume and Kidera factor 4. TCRdb reprocessed the reads; each CDR3 protein sequence makes one entry, and DNA is unavailable. TCRdb's processing, not the study's, gives the V and J calls here. This sample's table contains about 130,000 distinct CDR3 sequences. The ten largest account for roughly 0.31% of the sample.

The CDR1 and CDR2 encoded by the germline V gene are MDHEN and SYDVKM. The CDR3, from cysteine to phenylalanine, totals 13 residues. The coding DNA is unavailable. This sample was included in a study of CXCR3-negative and CXCR3-positive naive CD8 T cells (dated by TCRdb to the late 2010s). Regarding the complete study: Some 150 million TRB reads were obtained in total, roughly 1.5 +/- 0.3 million reads per library. The diversity and physicochemical repertoire analyses included roughly ten donors pooled from two independent experiments. The TRBV-TRBJ cluster analysis covered naive subsets from five or six donors and memory cells from 3 donors.

For every CD8+ T cell subset, around 300,000 cells were flow-sorted straight into RLT lysis buffer, and each subset was sorted in triplicate. Naive CD8+ T cells were defined stringently as CD45RO-CCR7+CD27+CD95- to exclude memory contaminants. Peripheral blood mononuclear cells were isolated from buffy coats by standard density gradient centrifugation. A FACSAria III was used to flow-sort naive CD8+ T cells into CXCR3-negative and CXCR3-positive populations. Total RNA was extracted from sorted cells using an RNeasy Mini Kit. The research as a whole found: Compared with CXCR3-negative naive cells, CXCR3-positive naive cells had TRB CDR3s with higher hydrophobicity (lower Kidera factor 4), lower energy, and higher strength and volume indices. Freshly isolated PBMCs were used for most assays because CXCR3 expression went down partially after cryopreservation. Naive CXCR3-negative and CXCR3-positive cells from the same donor showed similar TRBV-TRBJ usage, whereas memory cells showed distinct patterns. Because surface CD5, which is linked to self-reactivity in mice, was comparable between the naive subsets, TCR interaction strength was also inferred from the physicochemical properties of TRB CDR3s. Comparably high repertoire diversity was found in both naive subsets, whereas much lower repertoire diversity was found in memory CD8+ T cells.

The chain was built from TRBV28 and TRBJ2-7; without DNA, the TCRdb call of TRBD2 cannot be checked. The sample comprised naive CXCR3- CD8+ T cells from blood. The cell subset or site tag for this specimen amounts to: CD45RO-CCR7+CD27+CD95- naive CD8+ T cells lacking CXCR3 (TNR3-). This sequence was found in a human donor in good health. Some clones in this sample may be carry-over from other donors' samples. The CDR3 protein sequence reads: CASSLEGRNEQYF.